A selection of T cell receptor beta chains follows, all from one sample in a study of T cell responses to AZD1222 COVID-19 vaccine. Some clones are missing from TCRdb's copy, which holds only in-frame ones; the method was immunoSEQ multiplex PCR. The sample holds about 120,000 clones, roughly 90% seen once. Sample: peripheral blood, taken on day 0 of AZD1222 vaccination. These receptors were obtained from an adult in good health. Each CDR3 is given with its conserved first and last residue. Fields, in order: J gene, V gene, CDR3 protein.

TRBJ1-2	TRBV6-1	CASSEGPRTYGYTF
TRBJ1-3	TRBV3-1/TRBV3-2	CASSQEGANTIYF
TRBJ2-7	TRBV2	CASRRVSSSYEQYF
TRBJ1-2	TRBV5-6	CASSLGQLNYGYTF
TRBJ1-2	TRBV3-1/TRBV3-2	CASSQAQGGEIGGYTF
TRBJ1-2	TRBV5-1	CASSQQTGLSHGYTF
TRBJ2-2	TRBV5-4	CASSFGGNTGELFF
TRBJ1-1	TRBV10-3	CAISESGGNTEAFF
TRBJ2-2	TRBV9	CASSVTAGGSGGELFF
TRBJ1-1	TRBV4-1	CASSPPRTGVNTEAFF
TRBJ2-5	TRBV18	CASSPGRGQETQYF
TRBJ2-2	TRBV11-1	CASSLVRGLSTGELFF
TRBJ2-3	TRBV5-6	CASSPVEGYTQYF
TRBJ1-1	TRBV6-2/TRBV6-3	CASSSRQGANTEAFF
TRBJ1-3	TRBV6-6	CASMVRSGNTIYF
TRBJ2-3	TRBV4-2	CASSQVLAGVTDTQYF
TRBJ1-2	TRBV6-1	CASSERGVGIGGYTF
TRBJ2-5	TRBV4-3	CASSQEVSRETQYF
TRBJ2-5	TRBV7-2	CASSVGTSMWETQYF
TRBJ1-4	TRBV2	CASSPAQTNEKLFF
TRBJ2-3	TRBV2	CATQTSGVTDTQYF
TRBJ2-5	TRBV19	CASSMRRETQYF
TRBJ1-3	TRBV10-3	CAISEREPVSGNTIYF
TRBJ2-7	TRBV5-4	CASSLWAASGEQYF
TRBJ2-1	TRBV7-2	CASSFGGPRNEQFF
TRBJ2-7	TRBV11-1	CASTLQEGPYEQYF
TRBJ1-1	TRBV19	CASSIGAVHTEAFF
TRBJ1-1	TRBV2	CASSNRWGTEAFF
TRBJ1-3	TRBV19	CASSTDRVGNTIYF
TRBJ2-5	TRBV7-6	CASSQTGGLETQYF
TRBJ2-6	TRBV18	CASSPGAASGANVLTF
TRBJ2-4	TRBV5-1	CASSFTVASGRDIQYF
TRBJ1-2	TRBV2	CASMRVWTAVPNYGYTF
TRBJ2-1	TRBV15	CATSISIGGNEQFF
TRBJ2-3	TRBV5-4	CASSRQGASDTQYF
TRBJ1-2	TRBV6-6	CASMAGEGMGGYTF
TRBJ2-7	TRBV20-1	CSASLGGAGNEEQYF
TRBJ1-3	TRBV7-2	CASSFGPVGGNTIYF
TRBJ2-7	TRBV3-1/TRBV3-2	CASSQGVAATYEQYF
TRBJ2-2	TRBV6-5	CAIGKQANTGELFF
TRBJ2-2	TRBV5-1	CASSPGAARTGELFF
TRBJ1-1	TRBV27	CASSFTLNTEAFF
TRBJ1-2	TRBV10-3	CAIKQGESYGYTF
TRBJ2-1	TRBV2	CASSEAGSSSYNEQFF
TRBJ2-1	TRBV27	CASSPSLAGGRFNEQFF
TRBJ2-2	TRBV6-1	CASSVADTGELFF
TRBJ1-1	TRBV7-9	CASSSGAQNTEAFF
TRBJ2-3	TRBV7-2	CASSFSANGVNTQYF
TRBJ1-5	TRBV3-1/TRBV3-2	CASSQGGANQPQHF
TRBJ1-3	TRBV5-4	CASSLARGSSGNTIYF
TRBJ1-6	TRBV10-3	CAISESITGTYSPLHF
TRBJ2-5	TRBV24-1	CATSDLGTGSQETQYF
TRBJ1-4	TRBV7-2	CASSLVIASATNEKLFF
TRBJ2-1	TRBV5-1	CASSSRHGGSYNEQFF
TRBJ2-7	TRBV7-8	CASSLEGGYSYEQYF
TRBJ1-1	TRBV11-2	CASSLVLGQGNTEAFF
TRBJ1-5	TRBV3-1/TRBV3-2	CASSQDPGDQPQHF
TRBJ1-2	TRBV5-1	CASSLGAPIYGYTF